This TCR beta chain came from a study of cytomegalovirus exposure and HLA in healthy donors. Turning to the study itself: Earlier results showed some 120 million unique TCR beta sequences derived from some 180 million T cells. The study, taken as a whole, reports: Clonal expansion was found to be greater in HLA-associated TCR beta chains than in equally common others in a later analysis. Earlier results showed most TCR beta V segments being productive about 87% or about 30% of the time. It was taken for granted in presence/absence analyses that sequencing depth across donors was roughly uniform.

This clone came up a few times. The antigen is unknown. Researchers ran the PCR with 60 Vbeta and 13 Jbeta primers. Sequenced by immunoSEQ multiplex PCR; TCRdb stores in-frame clones only, minus some. There are about 140,000 clones in the sample; roughly 81% occur only once, and around 1.7% lies in the top ten. This clonotype was obtained from a female donor in good health and CMV-seronegative. Specimen: PBMCs.

The CDR3 sequence: CASGSNQPQHF. In nucleotides, the CDR3 is TGTGCCAGCGGCAGCAATCAGCCCCAGCATTTT. The chain links TRBV28 to TRBJ1-5; no clear D. Germline values: CDR1 MDHEN, CDR2 SYDVKM. The CDR3 runs to 11 residues. The ends were cut back, 8 bases at V and 1 base at J, with 3 bases in the middle.